The next 18 T cell receptor beta chains were all read from a single sample in a study of memory B cells and T cells in multiple sclerosis. Assay: immunoSEQ multiplex PCR; the TCRdb copy retains only in-frame clones and omits some. The data contain about 32,000 clones, more than 75% of them singletons. Stimulus-free culture yielded autoproliferating CFSE-dim and non-proliferating CFSE-high T cells, each sequenced separately. About 50 million CFSE-labeled PBMCs were cultured 7 days unstimulated, then replicate wells were pooled. Their recognized antigens are unknown. Sequencing used PBMCs from blood kept in culture. These receptors all stem from a human donor with multiple sclerosis.

The chain combines TRBV19 with TRBJ2-1; possibly TRBD2 for D (5 bases). Germline CDR1 reads LNHDA; CDR2 reads SQIVND (reference sequence). The length of the CDR3 is 11 residues. V was clipped by 5 bases and J by 15 bases, with 14 bases between them. The CDR3 is CASSEGPARFF. CDR3 coding DNA: TGTGCCAGTAGTGAGGGCCCAGCAAGGTTCTTC.

This chain joins TRBV19 and TRBJ2-2, with D perhaps TRBD2 (6 bases). V gave up 6 bases and J gave up 5 bases, with 13 bases separating them. From germline, CDR1 is LNHDA and CDR2 SQIVND (reference sequence). The CDR3 is made up of 14 amino acids. The CDR3 DNA sequence: TGTGCCAGTAGGCGGGACGCTGCTACCGGGGAGCTGTTTTTT. As protein: CASRRDAATGELFF.

V gene TRBV5-1 combines with J gene TRBJ2-5, with D uncertain. Germline assignment: CDR1 SGHRS and CDR2 YFSETQ. CDR3 length: 14 amino acids. The V end lost 1 base, the J end lost 6 bases, and 13 bases lay between the germline ends. CDR3 nucleotides: TGCGCCAGCAGCTTGAGTCAGAATGGGAAGACCCAGTACTTC. This translates into CASSLSQNGKTQYF.

The genes are TRBV11-2 and TRBJ2-2; 8 bases are a match to TRBD1. V dropped 4 bases and J dropped 7; count of bases not matched to a gene: 5. CDR3 length: 14 amino acids. From germline, CDR1 is SGHAT and CDR2 FQNNGV. This CDR3 reads CASSSGTGFGELFF. The CDR3 bases are TGTGCCAGCAGCTCCGGGACAGGTTTCGGGGAGCTGTTTTTT.

The chain's CDR3 is CATSRGTGNTDTQYF. The CDR3 DNA is TGTGCCACCAGCAGAGGGACAGGGAACACAGATACGCAGTATTTT. The chain couples TRBV15 to TRBJ2-3; 8 bases match TRBD1. Trimming cost V 1 base and J 2 bases; bases outside gene matches: 2. This CDR3 contains 15 residues. Germline-derived CDR1 and CDR2 are LNHNV and YYDKDF (reference sequence).

The J gene is TRBJ2-1, the V gene TRBV7-6, with D perhaps matching TRBD2 (7 bases). The V gene lost 3 bases and the J gene lost 7 bases, with 19 bases spanning the gap. This CDR3 is 16 amino acids long. The germline CDR1 and CDR2 sequences are SGHVS and FNYEAQ. CDR3 DNA: TGTGCCAGCAGCTTGGAGTGGAGGGGGGGCCTGAATGAGCAGTTCTTC. Its protein product is CASSLEWRGGLNEQFF.

This sequence joins TRBV15 and TRBJ1-2; tentative D call: TRBD1 (6 bases). Between the trimmed V and J ends, which lost 0 bases and 12 bases, there was a span of 14 bases. This CDR3 is 13 amino acids long. Germline V gives CDR1 LNHNV, CDR2 YYDKDF (reference sequence). The CDR3 coding sequence is TGTGCCACCAGCAGAGATCAAGGGGGGGCCGACACCTTC. Translated: CATSRDQGGADTF.

The chain couples TRBV15 to TRBJ2-1; D unresolved. This CDR3 has 14 residues. Germline V gene data show CDR1 as LNHNV and CDR2 as YYDKDF (reference sequence). The V end lost 5 bases, the J end lost 1 base, and 9 bases lay between the germline ends. The CDR3 region is CATSLGSSYNEQFF. Written as DNA, the CDR3 is TGTGCCACCAGCTTGGGAAGTTCCTACAATGAGCAGTTCTTC.

V gene TRBV6-6 combines with J gene TRBJ2-1, with D hard to call. From germline, CDR1 is MNHNY and CDR2 SVGAGI (reference sequence). Trimming shortened V by 3 bases and J by 1 base, and 13 bases separated the two germline ends. The CDR3 sequence is 16 residues long. The CDR3 reads CASSYGPGSSYNEQFF. The CDR3 DNA reads TGTGCCAGCAGTTATGGTCCAGGCTCGTCCTACAATGAGCAGTTCTTC.

The chain recombines TRBV27 with TRBJ2-7; TRBD2 matches 7 bases. The CDR3 loop spans 14 amino acids. V dropped 3 bases and J dropped 5; count of bases not matched to a gene: 7. Germline V gene data show CDR1 as MNHEY and CDR2 as SMNVEV (reference sequence). The CDR3 loop reads CASSLGGSNDEQYF. The CDR3 bases are TGTGCCAGCAGTTTGGGGGGGAGTAACGACGAGCAGTACTTC.

There are a few counts of this clone. The J gene is TRBJ1-5, the V gene TRBV28; 10 positions match TRBD1. The junction had 6 bases not matched to a gene; V was cut back by 8 bases and J by 5 bases. Germline values: CDR1 MDHEN, CDR2 SYDVKM. This CDR3 is built from 14 residues. Written as DNA, the CDR3 is TGTGCCAGCTATTCCGGGACAGGGGATCAGCCCCAGCATTTT. This encodes CASYSGTGDQPQHF.

The chain uses TRBV4-1 and TRBJ2-2, with TRBD2 identical over 7 bases. CDR1 MGHRA and CDR2 YSYEKL come from the germline V gene. There are 16 residues in the CDR3. The trim removed 2 bases at V and 9 bases at J, leaving 12 bases unmatched. For the CDR3, the DNA is TGCGCCAGCAGCCAATACCCGGACGGGGGGAACCGGGAGCTGTTTTTT. Translated, it gives CASSQYPDGGNRELFF.

This chain uses TRBV7-8 with TRBJ1-4; 8 bases are a match to TRBD1. The V gene's germline CDR1 is SGHVS and CDR2 FQNEAQ. V dropped 4 bases and J dropped 3; count of bases not matched to a gene: 7. There are 16 residues in the CDR3. The CDR3, as DNA: TGTGCCAGCAGCTCCGACAGGGGTTCGGCTAATGAAAAACTGTTTTTT. Translation: CASSSDRGSANEKLFF.

The chain combines TRBV29-1 with TRBJ1-2; D is unresolved. CDR1 and CDR2 from the germline V gene are SQVTM and ANQGSEA. There are 13 residues in the CDR3. Trimming left V 3 bases short and J 2 bases short, with 10 bases between. CDR3 nucleotide sequence: TGCAGCGTTGATCTAACGGGCAACTATGGCTACACCTTC. It encodes CSVDLTGNYGYTF.

This sequence joins TRBV5-1 and TRBJ2-7, with TRBD1 identical over 9 bases. The CDR3 has 15 amino acids. V shed 5 bases and J 3 bases; nucleotides not matched to a gene: 9. In germline, CDR1 is SGHRS, CDR2 YFSETQ. As DNA, the CDR3 is TGCGCCAGCAGGCCCGGGACAGGGATTTACTACGAGCAGTACTTC. This translates into CASRPGTGIYYEQYF.

The rearrangement links TRBV11-2 to TRBJ2-1, with 13 bases that match TRBD2. J gave up 5 bases and V 2 bases, and 6 bases lay outside the gene matches. CDR1 is SGHAT, CDR2 FQNNGV, per germline. The length of the CDR3 is 17 residues. In DNA, the CDR3 is TGTGCCAGCAGCTTAACAGGACTAGCGGGAGTCAACAATGAGCAGTTCTTC. It codes for CASSLTGLAGVNNEQFF.

This clone showed up just once. This chain uses TRBV5-4 with TRBJ1-2; no reliable D call. Germline CDR1 SGHNT, CDR2 YYREEE (reference sequence). This CDR3 comprises 14 residues. Trimming took off 4 bases at V and 4 bases at J, with 14 bases between the two ends. The CDR3 DNA is TGTGCCAGCAGCCTCAGTGGGGATGCCTATGGCTACACCTTC. This translates into CASSLSGDAYGYTF.

J is TRBJ2-7 and V is TRBV12-5; possible D gene TRBD1, 6 bases. V was clipped by 2 bases and J by 3 bases, with 17 bases between them. The CDR3 is made up of 16 amino acids. In germline, CDR1 is LGHNT, CDR2 FRNRAP. This CDR3 reads CASGLSTGLGFYEQYF. Here the CDR3 DNA reads TGTGCTAGTGGTTTGTCCACAGGGCTAGGGTTCTACGAGCAGTACTTC.